A single sample is the source of the 32 T cell receptor beta chains below, sequenced in a study of shared clonotypes between healthy human individuals (dated by TCRdb to the early 2020s). The method behind the library was the immunoSEQ multiplex PCR assay. The source is immuneACCESS, and TCRdb retained only in-frame sequences with V and J called. Part of the clones is not carried over; for the studies checked, unresolved V genes explain less than half of this, and the remainder is unexplained. A total of about half a million clones appear in this sample, approximately 85% of them only once. The ten largest clonotypes hold over 10% of the sample. Sequencing input: PBMCs. The receptors stem from a woman in her forties in good health. Some clones in this sample may be carry-over from other donors' samples.

The V call is TRBV20-1, the J call TRBJ2-3; unclear D gene. This CDR3 has 11 amino acids. The germline V gene has CDR1 DFQATT and CDR2 SNEGSKA (reference sequence). The V gene lost 8 bases and the J gene lost 5 bases, with 11 bases spanning the gap. CDR3 in amino acids: CSSGMQDTQYF. The DNA of the CDR3 is TGCAGTTCCGGAATGCAAGATACGCAGTATTTT.

The V gene is TRBV29-1, the J gene TRBJ2-3, with D maybe TRBD2 (6 bases). CDR1 is SQVTM and CDR2 is ANQGSEA in the germline V gene. The CDR3 runs to 15 residues. Trimming removed 7 bases at V and 3 bases at J, with 20 bases between. The CDR3 DNA is TGCAGCGGGAGGGCTAGCCCCGATTCGACAGATACGCAGTATTTT. This gives the protein CSGRASPDSTDTQYF.

The chain links TRBV15 to TRBJ1-1; D is perhaps TRBD1 (5 bases). V dropped 0 bases and J dropped 10 bases, with 12 bases sitting between them. The length of the CDR3 is 13 residues. Germline V gene lookup returns CDR1 LNHNV and CDR2 YYDKDF (reference sequence). The CDR3, as DNA: TGTGCCACCAGCAGAGATCGGGACGGTGGAGCTTTCTTT. It is translated as CATSRDRDGGAFF. Using reference TRBV15 and TRBJ1-1 for the parts outside the CDR3, the full variable domain is DAMVIQNPRYQVTQFGKPVTLSCSQTLNHNVMYWYQQKSSQAPKLLFHYYDKDFNNEADTPDNFQSRRPNTSFCFLDIRSPGLGDTAMYLCATSRDRDGGAFFGQGTRLTVV.

The V call is TRBV2, the J call TRBJ2-3; TRBD2 agrees at 14 bases. The CDR3 has 18 residues. The J segment lost 1 base and the V segment lost 7 bases, leaving 10 bases of the junction unmatched. From germline, CDR1 is SNHLY and CDR2 FYNNEI. The CDR3 region is CASTRGGLAGVGTDTQYF. CDR3 DNA: TGTGCCAGCACCCGAGGGGGACTAGCGGGAGTAGGCACAGATACGCAGTATTTT. Full variable domain (remainder filled in from reference TRBV2 and TRBJ2-3): EPEVTQTPSHQVTQMGQEVILRCVPISNHLYFYWYRQILGQKVEFLVSFYNNEISEKSEIFDDQFSVERPDGSNFTLKIRSTKLEDSAMYFCASTRGGLAGVGTDTQYFGPGTRLTVL.

The genes are TRBV18 and TRBJ2-3; D ambiguous. The V end lost 0 bases, the J end lost 6 bases, and 10 bases lay between the germline ends. CDR1 is KGHSH and CDR2 is LQKENI in the germline V gene. The CDR3 is made up of 14 amino acids. Here the CDR3 reads CASSPPGTFDTQYF. Written as DNA, the CDR3 is TGTGCCAGCTCACCACCAGGAACGTTTGATACGCAGTATTTT.

This chain joins TRBV6-5 and TRBJ2-2, with 7 bases lining up with TRBD2. Trimming at V came to 4 bases and at J to 3 bases, leaving 2 bases not matched to a gene. The germline CDR1 and CDR2 sequences are MNHEY and SVGAGI. The CDR3 is 14 residues long. In DNA form, the CDR3 reads TGTGCCAGCAGTTCCGGGAGGTACACCGGGGAGCTGTTTTTT. Protein: CASSSGRYTGELFF.

The CDR3 protein is CASSAREGSEQYF. CDR3 nucleotide sequence: TGTGCCAGCAGTGCCAGGGAAGGAAGCGAGCAGTACTTC. The chain combines TRBV27 with TRBJ2-7, with D tentatively TRBD1 (5 bases). In germline, CDR1 is MNHEY, CDR2 SMNVEV (reference sequence). The CDR3 length is 13 residues. V lost 5 bases and J lost 6, with 14 bases in between.

This rearrangement joins TRBV28 to TRBJ2-1; no firm D call. V was shortened by 8 bases and J by 10 bases, with 15 bases between the two germline ends. Germline lookup yields CDR1 MDHEN and CDR2 SYDVKM. The CDR3 extends over 12 amino acids. CDR3 DNA: TGTGCCAGCCAAAAGCCGGGCCGGGAGCAGTTCTTC. This codes for CASQKPGREQFF.

The J gene is TRBJ1-4, the V gene TRBV14; D possibly corresponds to TRBD1 (5 bases). Germline CDR1 SGHDN, CDR2 FVKESK. The CDR3 is 10 amino acids. V was shortened by 6 bases and J by 17 bases, with 13 bases between the two germline ends. The CDR3 DNA sequence: TGTGCCAGCAGTGACAGCGTAGGTTTTTTT. Translated, it gives CASSDSVGFF. The whole variable domain, filled in from reference TRBV14 and TRBJ1-4, reads EAGVTQFPSHSVIEKGQTVTLRCDPISGHDNLYWYRRVMGKEIKFLLHFVKESKQDESGMPNNRFLAERTGGTYSTLKVQPAELEDSGVYFCASSDSVGFFGSGTQLSVL.

This clone came up a few times. This chain uses TRBV29-1 with TRBJ1-1, with D unclear. The CDR3 is made up of 10 amino acids. CDR1 and CDR2 from the germline V gene are SQVTM and ANQGSEA. V was shortened by 6 bases and J by 7 bases, with 9 bases between the two germline ends. CDR3 nucleotide sequence: TGCAGCGTCGAACAGCGTGAAGCTTTCTTT. Residues: CSVEQREAFF.

The J gene is TRBJ1-2, the V gene TRBV19, with D possibly TRBD1 on 5 matching bases. The CDR3 spans 15 residues. V was cut by 3 bases and J by 8 bases, with 19 bases left in between. CDR1 and CDR2 (germline): LNHDA, SQIVND (reference sequence). The CDR3 sequence is CASSMQRSGVGGYTF. The CDR3 bases are TGTGCCAGTAGTATGCAACGTTCGGGGGTCGGGGGCTACACCTTC.

A single count supports this clone. This rearrangement joins TRBV20-1 to TRBJ2-2; D gene ambiguous. CDR3 length: 11 amino acids. Trimming pared 5 bases from V and 5 bases from J, leaving 6 bases between. Germline V CDR1 and CDR2: DFQATT, SNEGSKA (reference sequence). This CDR3 reads CSASPTGELFF. The CDR3 DNA follows: TGCAGTGCTTCACCAACCGGGGAGCTGTTTTTT.

J is TRBJ2-5 and V is TRBV5-1; the D is unclear. The CDR3 is made up of 14 amino acids. From germline, CDR1 is SGHRS and CDR2 YFSETQ. Deletions cut 0 bases from V and 1 base from J, with 7 bases between. The CDR3 loop reads CASSLGSVQETQYF. The CDR3 DNA sequence: TGCGCCAGCAGCTTGGGGTCTGTCCAAGAGACCCAGTACTTC. The whole variable domain, remainder taken from reference TRBV5-1 and TRBJ2-5, is KAGVTQTPRYLIKTRGQQVTLSCSPISGHRSVSWYQQTPGQGLQFLFEYFSETQRNKGNFPGRFSGRQFSNSRSEMNVSTLELGDSALYLCASSLGSVQETQYFGPGTRLLVL.

This chain links TRBV4-2 with TRBJ2-2, with 12 bases aligning to TRBD2. Germline loops: CDR1 LGHNA, CDR2 YNFKEQ. The CDR3 loop spans 16 amino acids. V trimming: 1 base; J trimming: 7 bases; junction bases outside the gene matches: 4. Here the CDR3 DNA reads TGTGCCAGCAGCCAAGTGACTAGCGGGAGTTACGGGGAGCTGTTTTTT. Translating it yields CASSQVTSGSYGELFF.

The chain is built from TRBV10-1 and TRBJ1-1; D is undetermined. This CDR3 spans 13 amino acids. V was pared by 4 bases and J by 1 base, with 7 bases between. The germline gives CDR1 WNHNN, CDR2 SYGVQD (reference sequence). DNA for the CDR3: TGCGCCAGCAGTGGGAACAGGAACACTGAAGCTTTCTTT. Amino acids: CASSGNRNTEAFF.

There are a few counts of this clone. Additional DNA sequences in this sample encode the identical CDR3. J is TRBJ1-5 and V is TRBV7-9; D is unclear. The CDR3 loop spans 13 amino acids. Trimming pared 1 base from V and 5 bases from J, leaving 6 bases between. Germline-derived CDR1 and CDR2 are SEHNR and FQNEAQ (reference sequence). The CDR3 region is CASSLGGDQPQHF. The CDR3 DNA reads TGTGCCAGCAGCTTAGGAGGCGATCAGCCCCAGCATTTT.

This chain uses TRBV19 with TRBJ1-5; 12 bases are a match to TRBD1. The CDR3 runs to 15 residues. V was pared by 6 bases and J by 5 bases, with 5 bases of the junction left unmatched. The V gene's germline CDR1 is LNHDA and CDR2 SQIVND (reference sequence). The CDR3 nucleotides read TGTGCCAGTAGAGGGGGACAGGGGGCGGATCAGCCCCAGCATTTT. Encoded protein: CASRGGQGADQPQHF.

The chain couples TRBV11-1 to TRBJ2-1; possible D gene TRBD1, 6 bases. The CDR3 runs 18 residues. CDR1 is SGHAT and CDR2 is FQDESV in the germline V gene (reference sequence). V was shortened by 1 base and J by 0 bases, with 16 bases between the two germline ends. The CDR3 DNA is TGTGCCAGCAGCTTAGAACCCCTGCTAGGGGGCTCCTACAATGAGCAGTTCTTC. This gives the protein CASSLEPLLGGSYNEQFF.

The chain carries TRBV6-5 and TRBJ1-2, with TRBD1 matching over 9 bases. The CDR3 spans 15 residues. Germline lookup yields CDR1 MNHEY and CDR2 SVGAGI. With V trimmed by 5 bases and J by 5 bases, 9 bases remained unmatched. CDR3 sequence (DNA): TGTGCCAGCAGTGCTCCGGGACAGGGCTCTTATGGCTACACCTTC. Protein sequence: CASSAPGQGSYGYTF.

The CDR3 region has the DNA TGCGCCAGCAGCTTGGACGGAAGCCCCAGTCAGCCCCAGCATTTT. It translates to CASSLDGSPSQPQHF. This sequence joins TRBV5-1 and TRBJ1-5; unclear D gene. This CDR3 comprises 15 residues. Germline CDR1 SGHRS, CDR2 YFSETQ. The germline V and J ends were trimmed by 0 bases and 6 bases, with 13 bases remaining between them.

This clone occurred once. The chain recombines TRBV6-1 with TRBJ1-1, with D unclear. Looked up from germline, CDR1 is MNHNS and CDR2 is SASEGT. V was shortened by 6 bases and J by 3 bases, with 11 bases between the two germline ends. The CDR3 contains 13 residues. The CDR3 is CASSWELHTEAFF. As DNA, the CDR3 is TGTGCCAGCAGCTGGGAACTGCACACTGAAGCTTTCTTT.

The rearrangement joins TRBV7-2 to TRBJ2-3, with 7 bases that match TRBD1. This CDR3 is built from 15 residues. V dropped 3 bases and J dropped 3; count of bases not matched to a gene: 6. Germline V lookup: CDR1 SGHTA, CDR2 FQGNSA. The CDR3 DNA follows: TGTGCCAGCAGCTTCCGACAGGGTCAGACAGATACGCAGTATTTT. The encoded protein is CASSFRQGQTDTQYF.

The chain has TRBV29-1 and TRBJ2-7, with D hard to call. The V gene's germline CDR1 is SQVTM and CDR2 ANQGSEA. The V end was cut by 5 bases, the J end by 1 base, with 12 bases between. This CDR3 is 13 amino acids long. The CDR3 sequence is CSVSDPLSYEQYF. The CDR3 nucleotides read TGCAGCGTTTCGGACCCTTTATCCTACGAGCAGTACTTC.

This clone was seen only a few times. The rearrangement uses TRBV30 and TRBJ1-4, with D possibly TRBD1 on 5 matching bases. Germline loops: CDR1 GTSNPN, CDR2 SVGIG (reference sequence). This CDR3 contains 13 residues. V gave up 1 base and J gave up 5 bases, with 8 bases separating them. The CDR3 nucleotides are TGTGCCTGGAGTGAGGGGTTAAATGAAAAACTGTTTTTT. Translated: CAWSEGLNEKLFF.

In its sample, this clone was seen once. The chain recombines TRBV6-5 with TRBJ2-5; no clear D. The V end was cut by 2 bases, the J end by 2 bases, with 9 bases between. Germline V CDR1 and CDR2: MNHEY, SVGAGI. This CDR3 has 14 amino acids. CDR3 sequence (DNA): TGTGCCAGCAGTTACCTACATACACAAGAGACCCAGTACTTC. This translates into CASSYLHTQETQYF.

The V gene is TRBV4-2, the J gene TRBJ2-1; possibly TRBD2 for D (5 bases). V was shortened by 0 bases and J by 3 bases, with 9 bases between the two germline ends. CDR3 length equals 15 residues. Looked up from germline, CDR1 is LGHNA and CDR2 is YNFKEQ. The CDR3 DNA sequence: TGTGCCAGCAGCCAAGAGACGGGGATCTACAATGAGCAGTTCTTC. Amino acid sequence: CASSQETGIYNEQFF.

The chain employs TRBV5-1 and TRBJ2-7; D is possibly TRBD1 (6 bases). V was cut by 2 bases and J by 5 bases, with 14 bases left in between. Germline lookup yields CDR1 SGHRS and CDR2 YFSETQ. CDR3 length: 14 amino acids. CDR3 DNA: TGCGCCAGCAGCTTCCAGGGGTCAATCAACGAGCAGTACTTC. Protein: CASSFQGSINEQYF.

CDR3 coding DNA: TGTGCCAGCAGCGTAGTGGGGTCTCAAGGGGGCGGCTACACCTTC. This translates into CASSVVGSQGGGYTF. This chain uses TRBV9 with TRBJ1-2; 7 bases map to TRBD1. Germline CDR1 and CDR2: SGDLS and YYNGEE. The ends lost 0 bases at V and 8 bases at J; junction bases unmatched: 10. This CDR3 region has 15 residues.

This sequence joins TRBV28 and TRBJ2-1; D possibly uses TRBD1 or TRBD2 (5 bases each). Germline-derived CDR1 and CDR2 are MDHEN and SYDVKM. V lost 2 bases, J lost 12 bases, and 11 bases lay in between. This CDR3 is 12 amino acids long. Here the CDR3 reads CASSLVQRGQFF. The CDR3 DNA is TGTGCCAGCAGTTTAGTTCAGAGGGGGCAGTTCTTC.

The chain joins TRBV2 to TRBJ1-1; the match to TRBD1 covers 10 bases. The junction had 4 bases not matched to a gene; V was cut back by 6 bases and J by 6 bases. The CDR3 extends over 13 amino acids. Per the germline V gene, CDR1 is SNHLY and CDR2 is FYNNEI. The CDR3 loop reads CASSGTGAAEAFF. For the CDR3, the DNA is TGTGCCAGCAGCGGGACAGGGGCGGCTGAAGCTTTCTTT.

The rearrangement joins TRBV5-1 to TRBJ2-5; D call uncertain. The CDR3 is 15 amino acids. V shed 1 base and J shed 5 bases, with 15 bases lying between them. Germline assignment: CDR1 SGHRS and CDR2 YFSETQ. For the CDR3, the DNA is TGCGCCAGCAGCTTGACTTTAGGAATTTTCGAGACCCAGTACTTC. Translating gives CASSLTLGIFETQYF.

This chain joins TRBV10-2 and TRBJ1-5, with a possible D match to TRBD1 (5 bases). This CDR3 contains 14 residues. Germline V gene data show CDR1 as WSHSY and CDR2 as SAAADI. Trimming pared 3 bases from V and 5 bases from J, leaving 11 bases between. CDR3: CASSDQGEDQPQHF. The CDR3 coding sequence is TGCGCCAGCAGTGACCAGGGAGAGGATCAGCCCCAGCATTTT.